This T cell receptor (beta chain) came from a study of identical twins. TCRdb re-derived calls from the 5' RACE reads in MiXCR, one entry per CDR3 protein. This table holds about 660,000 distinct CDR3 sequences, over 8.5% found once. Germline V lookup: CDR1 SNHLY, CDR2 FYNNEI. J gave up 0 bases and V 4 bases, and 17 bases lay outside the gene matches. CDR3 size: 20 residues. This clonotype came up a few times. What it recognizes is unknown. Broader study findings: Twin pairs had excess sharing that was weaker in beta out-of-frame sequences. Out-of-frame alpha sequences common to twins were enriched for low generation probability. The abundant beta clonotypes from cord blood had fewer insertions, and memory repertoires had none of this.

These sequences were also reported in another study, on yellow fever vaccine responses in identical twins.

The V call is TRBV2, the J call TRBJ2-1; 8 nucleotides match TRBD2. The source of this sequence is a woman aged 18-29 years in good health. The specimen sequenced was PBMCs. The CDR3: CASSGGRTSGFLSSYNEQFF. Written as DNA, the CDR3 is TGTGCCAGCAGTGGCGGGCGAACTAGCGGTTTTCTTAGCTCCTACAATGAGCAGTTCTTC. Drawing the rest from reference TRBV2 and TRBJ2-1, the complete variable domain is EPEVTQTPSHQVTQMGQEVILRCVPISNHLYFYWYRQILGQKVEFLVSFYNNEISEKSEIFDDQFSVERPDGSNFTLKIRSTKLEDSAMYFCASSGGRTSGFLSSYNEQFFGPGTRLTVL.